This T cell receptor (beta chain) was captured by sequencing in a study of blood T cell repertoires in COVID-19. Individuals drawn from about 26 US areas were about 18 to 100 years old. Researchers sorted participants into cohorts using their self-reported clinical history. This clone came up a few times. This CDR3 has 15 amino acids. Trimming removed 3 bases at V and 2 bases at J, with 11 bases between. Germline lookup yields CDR1 SGHDN and CDR2 FVKESK. Per the authors' pipeline: Researchers report that nucleated cell counts were estimated from reference gene primer amplification. Assay: immunoSEQ multiplex PCR; the TCRdb copy retains only in-frame clones and omits some. V and J calls and clone size are those listed in that table; D and trimming were worked out from the DNA. The table lists 230,000 or so clones, around 88% of them singletons, with roughly 14% in the top ten.

The clonotype was recovered from a woman in her 50s with acute COVID-19. Sequencing input: PBMCs or T cells enriched from blood (not recorded which). V gene TRBV14 combines with J gene TRBJ1-3; TRBD1 might be the D (6 bases). The CDR3 DNA reads as TGTGCCAGCAGCCATACACAGGGCCCTGGAAACACCATATATTTT. It specifies CASSHTQGPGNTIYF. The whole variable domain, filled in from reference TRBV14 and TRBJ1-3, reads EAGVTQFPSHSVIEKGQTVTLRCDPISGHDNLYWYRRVMGKEIKFLLHFVKESKQDESGMPNNRFLAERTGGTYSTLKVQPAELEDSGVYFCASSHTQGPGNTIYFGEGSWLTVV.